One sample yielded the 19 T cell receptor beta chains listed below, sequenced in a study of blood T cells in healthy people across ages. A second PCR of about 7 to 12 cycles used a sample-barcoded 5' primer and a J-beta primer mix. Each CDR3 protein is one row after TCRdb ran MiXCR on the 5' RACE reads. Of over 1.5 million distinct CDR3 sequences listed, about 50% were seen once; the top ten hold roughly 2%. Sequencing used blood. These receptors came from a woman aged 40 to 55 in good health.

The chain combines TRBV9 with TRBJ2-5, with TRBD1 matching over 7 bases. CDR1 SGDLS and CDR2 YYNGEE come from the germline V gene. There are 15 residues in the CDR3. With 6 bases clipped from V and 2 bases from J, the junction kept 10 bases outside the gene matches. CDR3 in amino acids: CASTRYRDRQETQYF. CDR3 DNA sequence: TGTGCCAGCACCCGTTATAGGGACAGACAAGAGACCCAGTACTTC. Drawing the rest from reference TRBV9 and TRBJ2-5, the complete variable domain is DSGVTQTPKHLITATGQRVTLRCSPRSGDLSVYWYQQSLDQGLQFLIQYYNGEERAKGNILERFSAQQFPDLHSELNLSSLELGDSALYFCASTRYRDRQETQYFGPGTRLLVL.

The chain carries TRBV29-1 and TRBJ1-2; 7 bases are a match to TRBD1. The V segment lost 6 bases and the J segment 0 bases; nucleotides outside the gene matches: 13. CDR1 is SQVTM, CDR2 ANQGSEA, per germline. The CDR3 is 16 amino acids. CDR3 loop: CSVPRDRGSANYGYTF. For the CDR3, the DNA is TGCAGCGTGCCCCGGGACAGAGGCTCAGCTAACTATGGCTACACCTTC.

The chain recombines TRBV7-2 with TRBJ2-4; 7 positions match TRBD1. Unmatched junction bases numbered 11, after V lost 6 bases and J lost 12 bases. The CDR3 contains 13 residues. Germline lookup yields CDR1 SGHTA and CDR2 FQGNSA. The CDR3 bases are TGTGCCAGCAGTCCCGACAGGGCGGCGGATCAGTACTTC. As protein: CASSPDRAADQYF.

J is TRBJ2-5 and V is TRBV6-5; 9 bases map to TRBD2. Losses at the gene ends were 5 bases for V and 5 bases for J; bases not matched to a gene: 9. The CDR3 consists of 15 residues. The V gene's germline CDR1 is MNHEY and CDR2 SVGAGI. The chain's CDR3 is CASSRLAGRAETQYF. CDR3 coding DNA: TGTGCCAGCAGTAGGCTAGCGGGAAGGGCGGAGACCCAGTACTTC.

This clonotype was counted a few times. The chain joins TRBV6-2 or TRBV6-3 to TRBJ2-1; 8 bases align to TRBD2. The CDR3 contains 16 residues. CDR1 MNHEY and CDR2 SVGEGT come from the germline V gene. Trimming at V came to 6 bases and at J to 4 bases, leaving 11 bases not matched to a gene. The CDR3, as DNA: TGTGCCAGCAGCCCCAGGATGGCGGGGGGATACAATGAGCAGTTCTTC. Translated: CASSPRMAGGYNEQFF.

The rearrangement joins TRBV27 to TRBJ2-7; 11 bases map to TRBD2. The junction had 5 bases not matched to a gene; V was cut back by 4 bases and J by 0 bases. Germline V gene lookup returns CDR1 MNHEY and CDR2 SMNVEV (reference sequence). The CDR3 loop spans 16 amino acids. As DNA, the CDR3 is TGTGCCAGCAGTTCTAGCGGGGGGCCTAGCTCCTACGAGCAGTACTTC. Protein product: CASSSSGGPSSYEQYF.

The chain couples TRBV27 to TRBJ1-2; D possibly corresponds to TRBD1 (6 bases). V gave up 2 bases and J gave up 3 bases, with 13 bases separating them. The CDR3 runs 15 residues. Per germline, CDR1 MNHEY and CDR2 SMNVEV (reference sequence). The CDR3 spells CASSLGGREDYGYTF. The CDR3 DNA reads TGTGCCAGCAGTTTAGGGGGCAGGGAGGACTATGGCTACACCTTC.

This clonotype was observed a handful of times. The chain employs TRBV5-1 and TRBJ2-7; TRBD1 might be the D (6 bases). In germline, CDR1 is SGHRS, CDR2 YFSETQ. Deletions cut 0 bases from V and 0 bases from J, with 13 bases between. CDR3 size: 16 residues. Here the CDR3 reads CASSLAQGGTSYEQYF. CDR3 DNA sequence: TGCGCCAGCAGCTTGGCGCAAGGGGGTACCTCCTACGAGCAGTACTTC.

A few counts support this clonotype. J is TRBJ1-2 and V is TRBV6-2 or TRBV6-3; D gene uncertain. Trimming removed 3 bases at V and 5 bases at J, with 19 bases between. Germline-derived CDR1 and CDR2 are MNHEY and SVGEGT. The length of the CDR3 is 16 residues. In DNA form, the CDR3 reads TGTGCCAGCAGTTATTTTGTTCGGGCCTCCGGATATGGCTACACCTTC. Encoded protein: CASSYFVRASGYGYTF.

The chain is built from TRBV6-6 and TRBJ2-1; 12 nucleotides agree with TRBD2. V shed 1 base and J 15 bases; nucleotides not matched to a gene: 7. Germline V gives CDR1 MNHNY, CDR2 SVGAGI (reference sequence). The CDR3 extends over 14 amino acids. CDR3 in amino acids: CASSYLTTSGGTFF. CDR3 DNA: TGTGCCAGCAGTTACTTGACTACTAGCGGGGGGACGTTCTTC.

The chain combines TRBV20-1 with TRBJ1-5; the match to TRBD1 covers 9 bases. The CDR3 extends over 14 amino acids. CDR1 and CDR2 (germline): DFQATT, SNEGSKA (reference sequence). V was clipped by 5 bases and J by 3 bases; unmatched bases: 5. The chain's CDR3 is CSASDRGPNQPQHF. CDR3 DNA sequence: TGCAGTGCTTCGGACAGGGGACCCAATCAGCCCCAGCATTTT.

The chain employs TRBV10-3 and TRBJ1-2, with a weak D call TRBD1 (5 bases). Trimming left V 4 bases short and J 7 bases short, with 19 bases between. Germline V gene lookup returns CDR1 ENHRY and CDR2 SYGVKD. The CDR3 is 15 residues long. The CDR3 region is CAISANLGTVSGYTF. The CDR3 DNA reads as TGTGCCATCAGTGCCAACCTGGGGACTGTTTCTGGCTACACCTTC.

The chain carries TRBV7-2 and TRBJ2-1; a weak D match, TRBD1 (6 bases). The CDR3 spans 15 residues. In germline, CDR1 is SGHTA, CDR2 FQGNSA. Trimming pared 6 bases from V and 9 bases from J, leaving 21 bases between. CDR3 nucleotide sequence: TGTGCCAGCAGTTTACAGGGCCCTGCTTCGGCTGAGCAGTTCTTC. Protein: CASSLQGPASAEQFF.

This clonotype was seen once. J is TRBJ2-3 and V is TRBV15; 10 nucleotides align to TRBD1. J gave up 4 bases and V 0 bases, and 4 bases lay outside the gene matches. Germline assignment: CDR1 LNHNV and CDR2 YYDKDF (reference sequence). The CDR3 is 16 residues long. The CDR3 protein is CATSREGTGVADTQYF. The DNA of the CDR3 is TGTGCCACCAGCAGAGAAGGGACAGGGGTTGCAGATACGCAGTATTTT. Filled out from reference TRBV15 and TRBJ2-3, the complete variable domain reads DAMVIQNPRYQVTQFGKPVTLSCSQTLNHNVMYWYQQKSSQAPKLLFHYYDKDFNNEADTPDNFQSRRPNTSFCFLDIRSPGLGDTAMYLCATSREGTGVADTQYFGPGTRLTVL.

This clonotype appeared a single time. The chain has TRBV4-3 and TRBJ2-5; D is ambiguous. CDR1 and CDR2 from the germline V gene are LGHNA and YSLEER. CDR3 length equals 15 residues. Trimming left V 4 bases short and J 11 bases short, with 23 bases between. The DNA for the CDR3 is TGCGCCAGCAGCCTTACAAAGAGCTCCTACAATGAGCAGTACTTC. Its protein product is CASSLTKSSYNEQYF.

This clonotype has a handful of counts. The chain combines TRBV7-2 with TRBJ1-4; D remains unclear. The germline V gene has CDR1 SGHTA and CDR2 FQGNSA. The CDR3 runs 15 residues. V shed 5 bases and J shed 8 bases, with 18 bases lying between them. Written as DNA, the CDR3 is TGTGCCAGCAGCCCCCTGGGGAATTTCGGGGAAAAACTGTTTTTT. Translated, it gives CASSPLGNFGEKLFF.

This chain uses TRBV4-2 with TRBJ2-1; perhaps TRBD2 as D (5 bases). V was trimmed by 0 bases and J by 9 bases, leaving 21 bases between them. Looked up from germline, CDR1 is LGHNA and CDR2 is YNFKEQ. The CDR3 extends over 17 amino acids. CDR3 DNA sequence: TGTGCCAGCAGCCAAGAGAGGGCAGGAGGCAGATCTGGTGAGCAGTTCTTC. Its translation: CASSQERAGGRSGEQFF.

This clonotype came up a few times. The chain combines TRBV20-1 with TRBJ2-5; 10 bases line up with TRBD1. The germline V gene encodes CDR1 DFQATT and CDR2 SNEGSKA (reference sequence). Trimming removed 6 bases from V and 5 bases from J; junction bases left unmatched: 9. The length of the CDR3 is 14 residues. The CDR3 sequence: CSAQDRGKGETQYF. DNA for the CDR3: TGCAGTGCCCAGGACAGGGGGAAGGGGGAGACCCAGTACTTC.

The chain joins TRBV7-8 to TRBJ1-6; D gene ambiguous. Trimming took 5 bases from V and 7 from J, leaving 12 bases between them. This CDR3 has 14 residues. The germline V gene encodes CDR1 SGHVS and CDR2 FQNEAQ. DNA of the CDR3: TGTGCCAGCAGCCTGGAGGTTTACAATTCACCCCTCCACTTT. Protein: CASSLEVYNSPLHF.